This record concerns one TCR beta chain sequence. This entry belongs to a study of cytomegalovirus exposure and HLA in healthy donors. In the PCR, 60 Vbeta and 13 Jbeta primers were used. TCRdb's copy holds only in-frame clones and misses some; the assay was immunoSEQ multiplex PCR. Among 90,000 or so clones listed, 65% to 80% were seen once. V was trimmed by 3 bases and J by 4 bases, leaving 19 bases between them. Looked up from germline, CDR1 is KGHSH and CDR2 is LQKENI. The CDR3 contains 16 residues. The sequenced sample was PBMCs. The sequence was obtained from a woman aged 18-35 years in good health and CMV-seropositive. V usage is TRBV18 and J usage is TRBJ2-7; unclear D gene. Written as DNA, the CDR3 is TGTGCCAGCTCACCCGTAAGATCCTCACAAGTATACGAGCAGTACTTC. Protein: CASSPVRSSQVYEQYF. The variable domain in full, with the rest retrieved from reference TRBV18 and TRBJ2-7, is NAGVMQNPRHLVRRRGQEARLRCSPMKGHSHVYWYRQLPEEGLKFMVYLQKENIIDESGMPKERFSAEFPKEGPSILRIQQVVRGDSAAYFCASSPVRSSQVYEQYFGPGTRLTVT.